This T cell receptor (beta chain) came from a study of early T cells in non-severe SARS-CoV-2 infection. Looking at the study overall: Chains were unpaired, as sequencing was done on bulk RNA from unsorted whole blood.

Tagging with unique molecular identifiers was applied to individual cDNA molecules. From the 5' RACE reads, TCRdb called clonotypes with MiXCR, one entry per CDR3 protein. There are 70,000 or so distinct CDR3 sequences in the sample; roughly 13% occur only once, and roughly 13% lies in the top ten. The source material was whole blood. The TCR was taken from an adult who was a healthcare worker with PCR-confirmed SARS-CoV-2 infection or an uninfected control (not recorded which).

CDR3 sequence reads: CSVAGRGEQYF. The CDR3 bases are TGCAGCGTTGCGGGTCGCGGCGAGCAGTACTTC. The chain has TRBV29-1 and TRBJ2-7; D gene unclear. Germline V gene sequence: CDR1 SQVTM, CDR2 ANQGSEA. This CDR3 has 11 residues. Trimming cost V 4 bases and J 6 bases, with 10 bases left between them.